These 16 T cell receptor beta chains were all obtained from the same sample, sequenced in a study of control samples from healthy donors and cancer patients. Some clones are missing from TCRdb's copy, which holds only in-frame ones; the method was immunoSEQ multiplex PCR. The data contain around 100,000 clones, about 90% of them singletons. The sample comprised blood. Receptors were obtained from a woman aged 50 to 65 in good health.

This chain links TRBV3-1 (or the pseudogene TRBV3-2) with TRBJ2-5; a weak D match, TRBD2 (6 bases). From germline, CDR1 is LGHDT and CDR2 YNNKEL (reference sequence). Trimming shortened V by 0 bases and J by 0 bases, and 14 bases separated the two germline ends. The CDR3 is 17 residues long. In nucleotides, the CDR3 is TGTGCCAGCAGCCAAGAGGAGGGGACTGAGTACCAAGAGACCCAGTACTTC. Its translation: CASSQEEGTEYQETQYF.

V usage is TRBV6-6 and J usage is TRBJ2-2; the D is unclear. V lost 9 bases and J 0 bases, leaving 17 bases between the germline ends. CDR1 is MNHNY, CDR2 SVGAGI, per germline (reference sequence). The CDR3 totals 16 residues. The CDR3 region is CASEPRPGANTGELFF. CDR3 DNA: TGTGCCAGTGAGCCTCGTCCGGGCGCGAACACCGGGGAGCTGTTTTTT.

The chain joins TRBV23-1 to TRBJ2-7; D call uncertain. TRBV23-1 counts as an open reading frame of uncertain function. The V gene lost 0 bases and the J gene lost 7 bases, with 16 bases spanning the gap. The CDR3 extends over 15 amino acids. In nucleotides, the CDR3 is TGCGCCAGCAGTCAATCTTGGGGATTCGATGAGGAGCAGTACGTC. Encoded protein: CASSQSWGFDEEQYV.

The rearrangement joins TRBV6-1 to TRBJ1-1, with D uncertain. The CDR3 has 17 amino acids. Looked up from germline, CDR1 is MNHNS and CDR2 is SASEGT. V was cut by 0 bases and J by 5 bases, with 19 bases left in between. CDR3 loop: CASSEARGFLIRTEAFF. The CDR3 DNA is TGTGCCAGCAGTGAAGCACGAGGGTTCCTTATTCGGACTGAAGCTTTCTTT.

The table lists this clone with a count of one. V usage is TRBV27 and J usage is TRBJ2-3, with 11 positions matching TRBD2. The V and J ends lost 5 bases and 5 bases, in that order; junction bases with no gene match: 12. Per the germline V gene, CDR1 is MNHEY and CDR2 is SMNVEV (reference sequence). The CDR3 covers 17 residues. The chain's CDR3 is CASSRHLAGGGGDTQYF. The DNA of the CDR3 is TGTGCCAGCAGTCGCCACCTAGCGGGGGGCGGTGGAGATACGCAGTATTTT.

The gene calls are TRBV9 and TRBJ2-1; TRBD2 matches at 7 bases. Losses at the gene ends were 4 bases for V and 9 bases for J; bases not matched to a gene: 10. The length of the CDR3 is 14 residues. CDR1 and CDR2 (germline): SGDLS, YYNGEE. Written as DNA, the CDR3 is TGTGCCAGCAGCCCGGGGTTAGCGGGCGGTGAGCAGTTCTTC. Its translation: CASSPGLAGGEQFF.

In DNA, the CDR3 is TGTGCCAGTAGTCCGTGGAGTCCTATCTACTACAATGAGCAGTTCTTC. Translation: CASSPWSPIYYNEQFF. The chain couples TRBV19 to TRBJ2-1; D not resolved. Germline values: CDR1 LNHDA, CDR2 SQIVND (reference sequence). Trimming removed 5 bases from V and 3 bases from J, with 17 bases in between. The CDR3 is made up of 16 amino acids.

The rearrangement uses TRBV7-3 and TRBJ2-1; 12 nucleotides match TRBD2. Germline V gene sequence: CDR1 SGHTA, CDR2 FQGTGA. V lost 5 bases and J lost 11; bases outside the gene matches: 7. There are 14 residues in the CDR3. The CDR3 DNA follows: TGTGCCAGCAGCATCCTAGCGGGGGGGCCTAAGCAGTTCTTC. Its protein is CASSILAGGPKQFF.

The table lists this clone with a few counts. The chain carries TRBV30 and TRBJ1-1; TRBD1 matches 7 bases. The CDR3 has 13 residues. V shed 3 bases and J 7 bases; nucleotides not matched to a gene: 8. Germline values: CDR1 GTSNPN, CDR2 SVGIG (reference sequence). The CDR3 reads CAWSGQAFGEAFF. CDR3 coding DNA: TGTGCCTGGAGCGGACAGGCCTTCGGTGAAGCTTTCTTT.

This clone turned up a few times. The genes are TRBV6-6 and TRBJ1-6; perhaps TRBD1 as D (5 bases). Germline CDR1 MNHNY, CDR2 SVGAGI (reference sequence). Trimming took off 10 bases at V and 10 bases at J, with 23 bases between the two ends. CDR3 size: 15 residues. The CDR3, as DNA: TGTGCCATCGATACTGGGGGGAGGGGTGGGTCACCCCTCCACTTT. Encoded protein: CAIDTGGRGGSPLHF.

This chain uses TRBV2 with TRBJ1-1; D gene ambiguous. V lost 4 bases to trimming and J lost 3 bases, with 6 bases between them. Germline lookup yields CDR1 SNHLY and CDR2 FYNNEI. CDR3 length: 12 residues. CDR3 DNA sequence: TGTGCCAGCAGTGGTGAGGACACTGAAGCTTTCTTT. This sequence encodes CASSGEDTEAFF.

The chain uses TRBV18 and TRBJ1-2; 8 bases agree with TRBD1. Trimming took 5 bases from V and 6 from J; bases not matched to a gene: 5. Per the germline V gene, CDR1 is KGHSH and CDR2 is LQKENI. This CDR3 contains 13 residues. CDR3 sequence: CASSAGQVHGYTF. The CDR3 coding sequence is TGTGCCAGCTCAGCGGGACAGGTTCATGGCTACACCTTC.

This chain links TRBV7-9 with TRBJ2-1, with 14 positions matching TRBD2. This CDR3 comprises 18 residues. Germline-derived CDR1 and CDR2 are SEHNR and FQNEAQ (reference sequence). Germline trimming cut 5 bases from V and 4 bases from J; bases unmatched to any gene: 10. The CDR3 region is CASSGLGLAGGRYNEQFF. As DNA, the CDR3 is TGTGCCAGCAGCGGTTTAGGACTAGCGGGGGGACGTTACAATGAGCAGTTCTTC. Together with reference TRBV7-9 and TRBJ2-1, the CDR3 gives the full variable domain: DTGVSQNPRHKITKRGQNVTFRCDPISEHNRLYWYRQTLGQGPEFLTYFQNEAQLEKSRLLSDRFSAERPKGSFSTLEIQRTEQGDSAMYLCASSGLGLAGGRYNEQFFGPGTRLTVL.

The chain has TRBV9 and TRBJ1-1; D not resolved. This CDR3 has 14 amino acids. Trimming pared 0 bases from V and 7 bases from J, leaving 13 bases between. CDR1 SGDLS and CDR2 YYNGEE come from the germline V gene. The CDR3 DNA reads TGTGCCAGCAGCGTAGAACCGGGGTCTAATGAAGCTTTCTTT. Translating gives CASSVEPGSNEAFF.

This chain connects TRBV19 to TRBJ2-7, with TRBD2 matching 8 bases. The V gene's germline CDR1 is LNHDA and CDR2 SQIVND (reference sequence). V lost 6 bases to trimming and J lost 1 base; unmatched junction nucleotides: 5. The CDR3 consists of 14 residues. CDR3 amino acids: CASREGLGSYEQYF. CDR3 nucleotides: TGTGCCAGTAGAGAGGGACTAGGGTCCTACGAGCAGTACTTC.

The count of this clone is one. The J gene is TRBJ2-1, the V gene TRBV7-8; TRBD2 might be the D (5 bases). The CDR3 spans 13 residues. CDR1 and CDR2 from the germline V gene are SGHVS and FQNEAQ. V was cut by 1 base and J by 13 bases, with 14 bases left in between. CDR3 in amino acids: CASSLEVLRVQFF. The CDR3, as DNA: TGTGCCAGCAGCTTAGAGGTTCTGCGGGTACAGTTCTTC.